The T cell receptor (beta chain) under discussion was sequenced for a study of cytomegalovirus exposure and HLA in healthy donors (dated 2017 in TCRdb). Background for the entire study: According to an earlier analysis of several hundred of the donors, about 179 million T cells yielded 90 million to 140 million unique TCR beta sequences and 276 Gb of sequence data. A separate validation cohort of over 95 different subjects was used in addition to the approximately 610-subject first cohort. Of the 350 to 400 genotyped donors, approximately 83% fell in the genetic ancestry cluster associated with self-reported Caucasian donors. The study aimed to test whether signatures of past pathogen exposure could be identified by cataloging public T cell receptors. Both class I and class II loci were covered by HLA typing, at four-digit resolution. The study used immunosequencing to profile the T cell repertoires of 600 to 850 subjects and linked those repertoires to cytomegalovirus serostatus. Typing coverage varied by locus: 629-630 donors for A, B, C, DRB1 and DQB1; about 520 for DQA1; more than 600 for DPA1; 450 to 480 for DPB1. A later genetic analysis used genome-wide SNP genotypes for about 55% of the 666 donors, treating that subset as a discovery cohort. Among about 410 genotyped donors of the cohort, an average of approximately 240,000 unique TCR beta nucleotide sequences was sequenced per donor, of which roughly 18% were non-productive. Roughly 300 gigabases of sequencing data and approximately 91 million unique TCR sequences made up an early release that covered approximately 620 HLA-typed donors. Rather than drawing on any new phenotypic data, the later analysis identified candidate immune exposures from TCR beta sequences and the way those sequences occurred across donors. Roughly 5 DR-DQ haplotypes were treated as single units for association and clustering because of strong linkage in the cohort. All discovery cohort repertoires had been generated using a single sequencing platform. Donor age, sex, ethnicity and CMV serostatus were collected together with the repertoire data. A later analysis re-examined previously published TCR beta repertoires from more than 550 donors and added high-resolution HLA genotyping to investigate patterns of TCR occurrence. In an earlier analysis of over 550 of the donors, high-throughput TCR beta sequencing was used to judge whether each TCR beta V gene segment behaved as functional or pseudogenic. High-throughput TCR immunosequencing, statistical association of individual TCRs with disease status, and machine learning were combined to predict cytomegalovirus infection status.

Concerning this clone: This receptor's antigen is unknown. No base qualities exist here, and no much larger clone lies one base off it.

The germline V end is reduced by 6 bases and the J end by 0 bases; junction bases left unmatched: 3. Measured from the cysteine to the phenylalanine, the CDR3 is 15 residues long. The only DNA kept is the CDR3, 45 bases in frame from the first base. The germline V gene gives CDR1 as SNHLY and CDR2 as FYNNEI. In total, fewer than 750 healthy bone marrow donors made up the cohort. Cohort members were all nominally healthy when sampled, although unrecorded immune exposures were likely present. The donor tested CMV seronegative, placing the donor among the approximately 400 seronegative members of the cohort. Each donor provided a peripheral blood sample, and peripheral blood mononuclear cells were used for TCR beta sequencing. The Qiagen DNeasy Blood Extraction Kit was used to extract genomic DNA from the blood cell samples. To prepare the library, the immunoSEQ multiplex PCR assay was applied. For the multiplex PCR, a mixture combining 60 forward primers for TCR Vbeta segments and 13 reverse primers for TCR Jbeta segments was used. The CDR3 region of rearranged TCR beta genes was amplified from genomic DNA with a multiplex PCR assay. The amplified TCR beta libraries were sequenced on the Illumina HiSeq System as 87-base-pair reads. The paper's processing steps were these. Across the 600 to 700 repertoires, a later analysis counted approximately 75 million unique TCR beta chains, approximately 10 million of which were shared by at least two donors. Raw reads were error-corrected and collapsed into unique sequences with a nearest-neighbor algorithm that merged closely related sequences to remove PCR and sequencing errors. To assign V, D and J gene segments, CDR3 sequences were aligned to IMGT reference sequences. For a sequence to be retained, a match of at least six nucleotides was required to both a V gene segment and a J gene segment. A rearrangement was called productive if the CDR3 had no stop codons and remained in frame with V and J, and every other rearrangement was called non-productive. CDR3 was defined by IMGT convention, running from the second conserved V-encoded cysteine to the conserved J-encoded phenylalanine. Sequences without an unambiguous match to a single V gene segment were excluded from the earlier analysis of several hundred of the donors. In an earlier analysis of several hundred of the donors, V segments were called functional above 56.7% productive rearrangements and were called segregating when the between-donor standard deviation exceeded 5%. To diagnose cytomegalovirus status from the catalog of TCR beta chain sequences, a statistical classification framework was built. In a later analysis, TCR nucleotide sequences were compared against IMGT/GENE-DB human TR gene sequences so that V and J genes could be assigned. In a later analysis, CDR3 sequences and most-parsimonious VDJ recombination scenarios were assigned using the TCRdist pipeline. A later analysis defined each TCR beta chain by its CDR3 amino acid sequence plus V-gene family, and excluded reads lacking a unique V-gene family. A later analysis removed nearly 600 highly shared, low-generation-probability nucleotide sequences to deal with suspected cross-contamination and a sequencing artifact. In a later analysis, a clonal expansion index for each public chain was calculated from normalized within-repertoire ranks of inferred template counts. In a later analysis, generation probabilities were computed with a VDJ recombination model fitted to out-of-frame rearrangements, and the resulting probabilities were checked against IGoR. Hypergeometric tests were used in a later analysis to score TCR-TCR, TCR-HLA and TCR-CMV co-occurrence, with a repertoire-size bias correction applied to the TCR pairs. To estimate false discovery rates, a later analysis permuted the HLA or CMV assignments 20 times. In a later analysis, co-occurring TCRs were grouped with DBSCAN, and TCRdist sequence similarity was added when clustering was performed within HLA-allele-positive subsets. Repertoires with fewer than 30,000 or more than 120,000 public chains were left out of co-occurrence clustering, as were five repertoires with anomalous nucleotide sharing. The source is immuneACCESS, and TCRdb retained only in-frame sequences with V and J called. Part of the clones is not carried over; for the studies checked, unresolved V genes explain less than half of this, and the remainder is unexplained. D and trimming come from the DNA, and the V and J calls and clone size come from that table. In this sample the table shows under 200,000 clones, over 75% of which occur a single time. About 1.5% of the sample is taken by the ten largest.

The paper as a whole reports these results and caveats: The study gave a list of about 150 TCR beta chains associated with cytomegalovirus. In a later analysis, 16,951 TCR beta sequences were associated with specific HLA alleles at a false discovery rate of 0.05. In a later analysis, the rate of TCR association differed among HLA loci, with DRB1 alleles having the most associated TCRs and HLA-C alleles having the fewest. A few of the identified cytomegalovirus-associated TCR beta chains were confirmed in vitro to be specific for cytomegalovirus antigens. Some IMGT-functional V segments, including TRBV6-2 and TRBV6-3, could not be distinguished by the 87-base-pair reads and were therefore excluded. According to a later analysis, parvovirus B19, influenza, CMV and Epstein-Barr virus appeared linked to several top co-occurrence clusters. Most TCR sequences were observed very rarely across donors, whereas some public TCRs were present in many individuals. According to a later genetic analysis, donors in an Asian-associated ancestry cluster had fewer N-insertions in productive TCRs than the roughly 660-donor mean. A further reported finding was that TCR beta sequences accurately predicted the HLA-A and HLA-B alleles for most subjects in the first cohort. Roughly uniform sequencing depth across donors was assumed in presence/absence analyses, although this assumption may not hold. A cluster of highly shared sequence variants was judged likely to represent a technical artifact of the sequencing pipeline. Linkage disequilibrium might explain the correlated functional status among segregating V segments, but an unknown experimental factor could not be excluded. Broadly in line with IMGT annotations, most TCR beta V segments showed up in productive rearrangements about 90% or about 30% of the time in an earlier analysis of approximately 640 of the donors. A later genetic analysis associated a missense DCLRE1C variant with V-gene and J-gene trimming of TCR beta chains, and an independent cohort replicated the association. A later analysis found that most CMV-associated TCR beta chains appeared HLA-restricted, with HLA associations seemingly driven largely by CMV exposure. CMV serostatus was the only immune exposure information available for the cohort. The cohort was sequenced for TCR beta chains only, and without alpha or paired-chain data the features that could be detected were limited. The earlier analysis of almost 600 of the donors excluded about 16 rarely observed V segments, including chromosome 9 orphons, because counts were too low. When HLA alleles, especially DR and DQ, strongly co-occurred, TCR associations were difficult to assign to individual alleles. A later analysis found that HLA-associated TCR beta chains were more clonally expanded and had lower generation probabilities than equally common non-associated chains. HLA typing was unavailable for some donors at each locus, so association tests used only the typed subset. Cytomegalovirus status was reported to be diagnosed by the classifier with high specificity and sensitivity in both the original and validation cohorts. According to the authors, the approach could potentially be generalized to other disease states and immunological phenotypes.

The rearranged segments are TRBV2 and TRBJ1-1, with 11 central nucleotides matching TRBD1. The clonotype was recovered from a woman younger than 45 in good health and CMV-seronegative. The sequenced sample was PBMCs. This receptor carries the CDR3 CASRGTGGMNTEAFF. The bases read TGTGCCAGCAGGGGGACAGGGGGGATGAACACTGAAGCTTTCTTT. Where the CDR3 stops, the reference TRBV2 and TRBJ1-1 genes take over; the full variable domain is EPEVTQTPSHQVTQMGQEVILRCVPISNHLYFYWYRQILGQKVEFLVSFYNNEISEKSEIFDDQFSVERPDGSNFTLKIRSTKLEDSAMYFCASRGTGGMNTEAFFGQGTRLTVV.